Given below is one T cell receptor beta chain in context. No antigen is known for it. No base quality information exists; no much larger clone differs at one position. These data come from a study of circulating and synovial CD4+ cells in juvenile arthritis (dated 2014 in TCRdb). With regard to the full study: Within each patient, the study compared the TCRbeta CDR3 repertoires of three groups: circulating HLA-DR+ CD4 T cells, bulk blood CD4 T cells, and synovial CD4 T cells. The goal of repertoire sequencing was to confirm that a circulating synovial-like CD4 T cell subset was enriched in synovial clonotypes.

Library construction relied on the immunoSEQ multiplex PCR assay. An external provider carried out the TCRbeta CDR3 sequencing as a commercial service. In the original analysis: The analyses used productive nucleotide sequences together with amino acid sequences obtained by in silico translation. Diversity was measured with Renyi entropy across alpha values, using the median of 200 repeated subsamples to equalise sample size. Pairwise repertoire distance was calculated as one minus the Chao-modified Jaccard index to correct for under-sampling and was used for clustering. Frequency-weighted overlap with synovial clonotypes was computed over 200 sample sizes, 200 draws without replacement each, and reported at the smaller sample's size. TCRdb provides this immuneACCESS table in a form limited to in-frame rearrangements. Some clones are lacking; in checked studies, under half of them reflect an unresolved V gene, and why the rest are absent is not known. The V and J calls and clone size come from that table; D and trimming were worked out from the DNA. Within this sample are 30,000 to 40,000 clones, with about 95% of them counted one time only. The ten largest clones take up 0.6% to 0.8% of the sample.

Counted from cysteine to phenylalanine, this CDR3 has 14 amino acids. Left in the record is the CDR3 DNA by itself, 42 bases read in frame from the first base. From a lookup of the germline V gene, CDR1 and CDR2 are MNHEY and SVGAGI. At the junction V is shortened by 5 bases and J by 8 bases, with 18 bases in between. The sequenced samples came from patients who had active juvenile idiopathic arthritis. Sorting was carried out immediately after cells were thawed, and dead cells were excluded with Live/Dead Fixable Near-IR Stain. What the research found in general, with its limitations: Because T cell genome counts in CPL samples and bulk blood CD4 samples differed by at least an order of magnitude, sample-size effects were addressed. Since overlap with synovium went up as sequencing depth increased, the measured fractions of shared clonotypes likely underestimated the full repertoire overlap. Lower diversity was observed in synovial and circulating pathogenic-like lymphocyte repertoires than in bulk blood CD4 repertoires, and some CPL samples were found to be as oligoclonal as synovium. Circulating pathogenic-like lymphocytes were found to cluster with synovial T cells, and a substantially higher fraction of CDR3 sequences was shared with synovium by circulating pathogenic-like lymphocytes than by bulk blood. No difference between circulating pathogenic-like lymphocytes and bulk blood T cells was detected by traditional Vbeta family usage analysis.

What was sequenced was CD4+ T cells from blood. This chain joins TRBV6-5 to TRBJ1-2, and possibly TRBD1, on 6 matching bases. This TCR came from a human donor with juvenile idiopathic arthritis. At the DNA level, the sequence is TGTGCCAGCAGTCCCCTAACAGGGATTGGAGGCTACACCTTC. Its coded protein is CASSPLTGIGGYTF.